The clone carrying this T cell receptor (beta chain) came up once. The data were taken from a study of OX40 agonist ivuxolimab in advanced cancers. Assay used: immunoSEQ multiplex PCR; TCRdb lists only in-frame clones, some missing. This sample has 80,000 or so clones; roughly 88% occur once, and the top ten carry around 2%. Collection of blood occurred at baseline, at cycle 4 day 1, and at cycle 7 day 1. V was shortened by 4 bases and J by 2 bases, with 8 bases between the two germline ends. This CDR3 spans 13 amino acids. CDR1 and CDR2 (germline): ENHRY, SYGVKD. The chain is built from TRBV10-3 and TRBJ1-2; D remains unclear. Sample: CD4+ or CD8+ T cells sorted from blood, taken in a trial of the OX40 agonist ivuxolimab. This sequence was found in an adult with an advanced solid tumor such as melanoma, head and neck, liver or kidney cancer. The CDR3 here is CAISVDGNYGYTF. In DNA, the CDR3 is TGTGCCATCAGTGTGGACGGAAACTATGGCTACACCTTC.